This T cell receptor beta chain originates from a study of CD8 T cells in ankylosing spondylitis. Points from the study as a whole: Seemingly distinctive of ankylosing spondylitis blood was a TCR beta motif formed by eight highly homologous variants.

Making the TCR beta libraries involved quantitative 5'-RACE with molecular barcodes. TCRdb used MiXCR to reprocess the 5' RACE reads, holding one entry per CDR3 protein. The sample lists under 300,000 distinct CDR3 sequences; about 18% were seen once. This clonotype was detected only once. Antigen unknown. This CDR3 has 14 amino acids. CDR1 is SQVTM, CDR2 ANQGSEA, per germline. The germline V and J ends were trimmed by 6 bases and 2 bases, with 14 bases remaining between them. Sequenced material: blood, either unsorted or a sorted T cell fraction (not recorded which). This receptor was obtained from a male donor with ankylosing spondylitis or in good health (not recorded which). V gene TRBV29-1 combines with J gene TRBJ2-1; D possibly uses TRBD1 or TRBD2 (5 bases each). Written as DNA, the CDR3 is TGCAGCGTCGCCGACTGGGACGCCTACAATGAGCAGTTCTTC. The encoded protein is CSVADWDAYNEQFF.